This TCR beta chain came from a study of OX40 agonist ivuxolimab in advanced cancers. Data came from immunoSEQ multiplex PCR; TCRdb stores just in-frame clones and leaves some out. The repertoire has some 150,000 clones, under 95% of them found once; the top ten carry 1%. This clonotype was obtained from an adult with an advanced solid tumor such as melanoma, head and neck, liver or kidney cancer. Sequenced material: CD4+ or CD8+ T cells sorted from blood, taken in a trial of the OX40 agonist ivuxolimab.

This CDR3 reads CASSESSAGDYGYTF. In DNA form, the CDR3 reads TGTGCCAGCAGTGAATCGTCCGCGGGAGACTATGGCTACACCTTC. The chain carries TRBV6-1 and TRBJ1-2; D unresolved. Germline V CDR1 and CDR2: MNHNS, SASEGT. The CDR3 spans 15 residues. Trimming removed 2 bases from V and 3 bases from J, with 13 bases in between.